A single sample gave rise to the 3 T cell receptor beta chains below, sequenced in a study of tumor-infiltrating lymphocytes in primary liver carcinoma. TCR beta cDNA was reverse-transcribed from about 550 ng of total RNA. The reaction used a constant-region primer and ProtoScript II reverse transcriptase. Three-round nested multiplex PCR performed with slightly modified ARM-PCR produced the TCR beta libraries. In the first two PCR rounds, TRBV1-TRBV30 forward primers were paired with a C-beta reverse primer, and each round lasted roughly 9 cycles. TCRdb used MiXCR to reprocess the multiplex PCR reads, holding one entry per CDR3 protein. The data contain some 200,000 distinct CDR3 sequences, less than 65% of them singletons. Blood RNA came from unsorted whole blood; germline DNA was also extracted. Material for sequencing was peripheral blood. All receptors derive from a woman aged 55-69 years with primary liver carcinoma and hepatitis B virus infection.

About this clonotype itself: This clone may be a read error of a much larger clone one base away. This rearrangement joins TRBV6-6 to TRBJ2-5, with TRBD2 matching 12 bases. Per the germline V gene, CDR1 is MNHNY and CDR2 is SVGAGI (reference sequence). CDR3 length: 17 amino acids. The CDR3 here is CTSSSQPSGRALETQYF. DNA of the CDR3: TGTACCAGCAGTTCACAACCTAGCGGGAGGGCCTTGGAGACCCAGTACTTC.

This clonotype was detected once. This could be a read error, since a much larger clone is one nucleotide away. Here the CDR3 reads CASSFTGDRSYEQYF. DNA for the CDR3: TGTGCCAGCAGTTTTACAGGCGACCGATCCTACGAGCAGTACTTC. V and J are TRBV28 and TRBJ2-7, with D possibly TRBD1 on 5 matching bases. V was clipped by 3 bases and J by 1 base, with 13 bases between them. Germline CDR1 reads MDHEN; CDR2 reads SYDVKM. This CDR3 contains 15 residues.

Details on this clonotype: The CDR3 does not close with the conserved phenylalanine or tryptophan, likely indicating a read error. CDR3 loop: CASSQGGLAVGQFV. The CDR3 region has the DNA TGCGCCAGCAGCCAAGGGGGACTAGCGGTTGGGCAGTTCGTC. The rearrangement joins TRBV4-1 to TRBJ2-1, with 11 nucleotides matching TRBD2. The CDR3 has 14 amino acids. V dropped 1 base and J dropped 12; count of bases not matched to a gene: 5. The V gene's germline CDR1 is MGHRA and CDR2 YSYEKL.